What follows describes a single TCR beta chain. The antigen remains undetermined. This specimen comes from a study of siplizumab effects on memory and regulatory T cells. The method was immunoSEQ multiplex PCR; TCRdb's version includes in-frame clones alone and lacks a portion of them. The data show 90,000 to 110,000 clones, with approximately 90% seen just once and 0.65% to 0.9% held by the top ten. Study-wide results and caveats: Unstimulated naive T cells seemed to show more diversity than memory cells did, and they also seemed to be among the major contributors to the alloresponse. Neither a naive nor a memory phenotype was assignable to roughly 75-97% of proliferating CD4+ or CD8+ clones. Mean Treg-derived proportions of mappable alloreactive CD4+ clones were less than 75% for siplizumab and 25% to 30% for controls. In the presence of siplizumab, alloreactive sequences traceable to unstimulated CD4+ memory cells were significantly reduced.

Trimming pared 4 bases from V and 3 bases from J, leaving 11 bases between. The length of the CDR3 is 13 residues. CDR1 is SGHRS and CDR2 is YFSETQ in the germline V gene. The source material was Tregs sorted from blood. The TCR was taken from a human donor in good health. This sequence joins TRBV5-1 and TRBJ2-7, with D tentatively TRBD1 or TRBD2 (5 bases each). In DNA, the CDR3 is TGCGCCAGCAGCCGGGACGCCTTCTACGAGCAGTACTTC. Amino acid sequence: CASSRDAFYEQYF.